Following are 5 T cell receptor beta chains from one sample sequenced in a study of neurological immune-mediated disorders. Indicated time point: technical triplicate 3. Via MiXCR, TCRdb re-called the 5' RACE reads, giving one row per CDR3 protein. The table has approximately 40,000 distinct CDR3 sequences, 20% to 25% seen once. Source material: PBMCs. All receptors come from a man in his sixties with HTLV-1-associated myelopathy (HAM/TSP).

The rearrangement links TRBV29-1 to TRBJ2-2; tentative D call: TRBD1 (5 bases). Trimming removed 1 base at V and 5 bases at J, with 14 bases between. The germline V gene has CDR1 SQVTM and CDR2 ANQGSEA. CDR3 size: 15 residues. The CDR3 nucleotides are TGCAGCGTTGAAGTGCCAACAGGAACGACCGGGGAGCTGTTTTTT. As protein: CSVEVPTGTTGELFF.

This clonotype was seen at least ten times. V and J are TRBV24-1 and TRBJ2-1, with 8 bases lining up with TRBD1. The ends lost 4 bases at V and 7 bases at J; junction bases unmatched: 11. This CDR3 contains 16 residues. The V gene's germline CDR1 is KGHDR and CDR2 SFDVKD. The CDR3, as DNA: TGTGCCACCAGTGACTCCGGGACAGGTAAATGGAATGAGCAGTTCTTC. It is translated as CATSDSGTGKWNEQFF.

This clonotype was detected ten times or more. The chain uses TRBV7-2 and TRBJ2-1; the match to TRBD2 covers 7 bases. The V and J ends lost 3 bases and 9 bases, in that order; junction bases with no gene match: 11. There are 15 residues in the CDR3. Germline assignment: CDR1 SGHTA and CDR2 FQGNSA. The CDR3 here is CASSFSADGLGEQFF. The CDR3 region has the DNA TGTGCCAGCAGCTTTTCGGCAGACGGACTAGGTGAGCAGTTCTTC.

This clonotype occurred many times. The V call is TRBV5-1, the J call TRBJ1-1, with a weak D call TRBD1 (5 bases). V lost 1 base to trimming and J lost 3 bases, with 10 bases between them. The CDR3 runs to 14 residues. Per germline, CDR1 SGHRS and CDR2 YFSETQ. The CDR3 DNA reads as TGCGCCAGCAGCTTGTTTACGACAGACACTGAAGCTTTCTTT. Translated, it gives CASSLFTTDTEAFF.

This clonotype occurred many times. V usage is TRBV20-1 and J usage is TRBJ1-5; tentatively, D is TRBD1 (5 bases). V was trimmed by 1 base and J by 5 bases, leaving 9 bases between them. The CDR3 covers 13 residues. Germline V gene lookup returns CDR1 DFQATT and CDR2 SNEGSKA (reference sequence). CDR3 bases: TGCAGTGCTAGAGTGGTGGGGGATCAGCCCCAGCATTTT. This gives the protein CSARVVGDQPQHF.